Sequencing of this T cell receptor beta chain was carried out in a study of shared clonotypes between healthy human individuals. Study-level points and caveats: Estimated clonotype richness was generally higher in naive than memory subsets.

Genomic DNA per cell subset filled all wells of several immunoSEQ plates. Sorted subsets were amplified in replicate PCRs using 200 ng DNA, around 30,000 T cell genomes. In the original workflow: Filtering of immunoSEQ junctional sequences could not match full-length read filtering. Profiled with immunoSEQ multiplex PCR; TCRdb holds only in-frame clones, not every one. Clonal size and the V and J genes are those of that table, whereas D and trimming came from the DNA. In the table there are 2 million or so clones, 85% to 95% of which are singletons. In regard to this clone: Its target is unknown.

The CDR3 extends over 15 amino acids. Germline CDR1 reads LNHDA; CDR2 reads SQIVND (reference sequence). V was shortened by 3 bases and J by 4 bases, with 13 bases between the two germline ends. The origin of this receptor is a man between 18 and 35 years old in good health. Input material: naive CD4+ T cells sorted from blood. Subset noted: CD45RA+ positively selected. V usage is TRBV19 and J usage is TRBJ1-5, with a tentative D call TRBD1 (5 bases). The CDR3, as DNA: TGTGCCAGTAGTATCATGAGGGGCGGTAATCAGCCCCAGCATTTT. It specifies CASSIMRGGNQPQHF.